Each of the 21 T cell receptor beta chains below was sequenced from the same sample in a study of T cells after yellow fever vaccination. TCRdb fed the 5' RACE reads into MiXCR, producing one record per CDR3 protein. The data show roughly 340,000 distinct CDR3 sequences, with 3% to 4.5% seen just once and roughly a quarter held by the top ten. The specimen comprised PBMCs, sampled 5 days after the yellow fever booster vaccination. The receptors originated from a man younger than 30 who received the YFV17D yellow fever vaccine.

The sample holds a few counts of this clonotype. V and J are TRBV3-1 and TRBJ1-6; possible D gene TRBD1, 6 bases. In germline, CDR1 is LGHDT, CDR2 YNNKEL (reference sequence). This CDR3 has 17 residues. V was shortened by 0 bases and J by 7 bases, with 16 bases between the two germline ends. The CDR3 loop reads CASSQDVTGIGNSPLHF. The CDR3, as DNA: TGTGCCAGCAGCCAAGATGTTACAGGGATTGGGAATTCACCCCTCCACTTT.

This clonotype was found many times. The rearrangement uses TRBV12-3 or TRBV12-4 and TRBJ1-6; D is perhaps TRBD1 (6 bases). The CDR3 runs to 14 residues. Between the trimmed V and J ends, which lost 7 bases and 9 bases, there was a span of 16 bases. CDR3 DNA sequence: TGTGCCAGCACCCTGCGGGGGCTTAGTTCACCCCTCCACTTT. As protein: CASTLRGLSSPLHF.

Comment on this clonotype: Being one base from a much bigger clone, this may be a read error. The chain combines TRBV29-1 with TRBJ2-5; TRBD1 aligns across 9 bases. CDR1 SQVTM and CDR2 ANQGSEA come from the germline V gene. There are 14 residues in the CDR3. J was trimmed by 6 bases and V by 0 bases; bases with no gene match: 5. The CDR3 loop is CSVEEGTGRKTQYF. Written as DNA, the CDR3 is TGCAGCGTTGAAGAGGGGACAGGGAGGAAGACCCAGTACTTC.

V gene TRBV7-2 combines with J gene TRBJ1-2; 7 bases agree with TRBD1. This CDR3 contains 14 residues. Unmatched junction bases numbered 10, after V lost 5 bases and J lost 7 bases. Germline assignment: CDR1 SGHTA and CDR2 FQGNSA. The CDR3 loop reads CASSLARGLAGYTF. The CDR3 DNA reads as TGTGCCAGCAGCCTGGCTAGGGGGCTGGCTGGCTACACCTTC. The complete variable domain, with remaining parts taken from reference TRBV7-2 and TRBJ1-2, reads GAGVSQSPSNKVTEKGKDVELRCDPISGHTALYWYRQSLGQGLEFLIYFQGNSAPDKSGLPSDRFSAERTGGSVSTLTIQRTQQEDSAVYLCASSLARGLAGYTFGSGTRLTVV.

This clonotype occurred many times. The rearrangement joins TRBV5-5 to TRBJ2-4; a weak D match, TRBD2 (5 bases). V was clipped by 2 bases and J by 0 bases, with 9 bases between them. The CDR3 covers 15 residues. Germline CDR1 and CDR2: SGHKS and YYEKEE (reference sequence). The CDR3 is CASSFGKIAKNIQYF. The CDR3, as DNA: TGTGCCAGCAGCTTCGGGAAGATAGCCAAAAACATTCAGTACTTC. Filled out from reference TRBV5-5 and TRBJ2-4, the complete variable domain reads DAGVTQSPTHLIKTRGQQVTLRCSPISGHKSVSWYQQVLGQGPQFIFQYYEKEERGRGNFPDRFSARQFPNYSSELNVNALLLGDSALYLCASSFGKIAKNIQYFGAGTRLSVL.

This chain connects TRBV12-5 to TRBJ2-3; 9 nucleotides agree with TRBD2. Germline loops: CDR1 LGHNT, CDR2 FRNRAP. CDR3 length: 18 residues. With 0 bases clipped from V and 2 bases from J, the junction kept 9 bases outside the gene matches. The CDR3 region is CASGLVLGSGGLTDTQYF. Written as DNA, the CDR3 is TGTGCTAGTGGTTTGGTACTAGGGAGCGGGGGGCTCACAGATACGCAGTATTTT.

This clonotype was recorded at least ten times. The chain carries TRBV29-1 and TRBJ1-1, with unresolved D. V lost 7 bases to trimming and J lost 4 bases, with 16 bases between them. The V gene's germline CDR1 is SQVTM and CDR2 ANQGSEA. This CDR3 contains 13 residues. The CDR3 loop reads CSALGATGTEAFF. The DNA for the CDR3 is TGCAGCGCACTGGGCGCCACGGGCACTGAAGCTTTCTTT.

There are many counts of this clonotype. The rearrangement joins TRBV7-2 to TRBJ2-7; D is undetermined. Trimming left V 4 bases short and J 0 bases short, with 7 bases between. Germline assignment: CDR1 SGHTA and CDR2 FQGNSA. This CDR3 comprises 13 residues. CDR3 DNA sequence: TGTGCCAGCAGCTACGGGTCCTCCTACGAGCAGTACGTC. It translates to CASSYGSSYEQYV.

This clonotype was observed many times. The rearrangement joins TRBV7-9 to TRBJ1-2, with D possibly matching TRBD1 (5 bases). V was shortened by 4 bases and J by 3 bases, with 27 bases between the two germline ends. Germline V gene data show CDR1 as SEHNR and CDR2 as FQNEAQ (reference sequence). This CDR3 region has 19 residues. The CDR3 coding sequence is TGTGCCAGCAGCTCCGAGGGGATCCCCCTCCGTTCAGATGACTATGGCTACACCTTC. It translates to CASSSEGIPLRSDDYGYTF.

This clonotype was detected ten times or more. The chain combines TRBV4-3 with TRBJ2-7; 7 bases agree with TRBD2. The CDR3 contains 14 residues. CDR1 and CDR2 from the germline V gene are LGHNA and YSLEER. Losses at the gene ends were 2 bases for V and 0 bases for J; bases not matched to a gene: 1. CDR3 coding DNA: TGCGCCAGCAGCCAAAGCGGGGTCTCCTACGAGCAGTACTTC. This gives the protein CASSQSGVSYEQYF.

This clonotype showed up many times. The rearrangement uses TRBV5-1 and TRBJ2-5; 7 bases line up with TRBD2. The length of the CDR3 is 15 residues. The germline V gene has CDR1 SGHRS and CDR2 YFSETQ. With 1 base clipped from V and 1 base from J, the junction kept 4 bases outside the gene matches. CDR3 region: CASSLYSGPQETQYF. The CDR3 nucleotides read TGCGCCAGCAGCTTGTATAGCGGGCCCCAAGAGACCCAGTACTTC. Full variable domain (remainder filled in from reference TRBV5-1 and TRBJ2-5): KAGVTQTPRYLIKTRGQQVTLSCSPISGHRSVSWYQQTPGQGLQFLFEYFSETQRNKGNFPGRFSGRQFSNSRSEMNVSTLELGDSALYLCASSLYSGPQETQYFGPGTRLLVL.

This clonotype was detected a few times. The chain uses TRBV7-3 and TRBJ1-2; D remains ambiguous. V was trimmed by 1 base and J by 7 bases, leaving 13 bases between them. Germline values: CDR1 SGHTA, CDR2 FQGTGA. This CDR3 has 14 amino acids. This CDR3 is CASSLIGGEGGYTF. The DNA for the CDR3 is TGTGCCAGCAGCTTAATTGGCGGGGAAGGTGGCTACACCTTC.

This clonotype was seen a few times. The V call is TRBV29-1, the J call TRBJ1-2; D gene uncertain. CDR3 length: 10 residues. The germline V gene has CDR1 SQVTM and CDR2 ANQGSEA. Deletions cut 4 bases from V and 4 bases from J, with 4 bases between. The CDR3, as DNA: TGCAGCGTTGGCGGCTATGGCTACACCTTC. This encodes CSVGGYGYTF.

This clonotype was detected a few times. The chain recombines TRBV7-2 with TRBJ2-5, with TRBD2 matching over 11 bases. This CDR3 comprises 18 residues. CDR1 and CDR2 (germline): SGHTA, FQGNSA. The J segment lost 3 bases and the V segment lost 2 bases, leaving 11 bases of the junction unmatched. The DNA for the CDR3 is TGTGCCAGCAGCTTATTGCTAGCGGGGGGATACGGGAAAGAGACCCAGTACTTC. Residues: CASSLLLAGGYGKETQYF.

This clonotype was detected only a few times. The rearrangement links TRBV4-1 to TRBJ1-5; the D gene is possibly TRBD1 (5 bases). Germline V gene sequence: CDR1 MGHRA, CDR2 YSYEKL. Trimming shortened V by 4 bases and J by 2 bases, and 12 bases separated the two germline ends. This CDR3 contains 15 residues. The CDR3 nucleotides are TGCGCCAGCAGCCTGGCCCAGGGAGGCAATCAGCCCCAGCATTTT. Its protein is CASSLAQGGNQPQHF.

This clonotype showed up just a few times. This sequence joins TRBV29-1 and TRBJ1-1, with unresolved D. Germline assignment: CDR1 SQVTM and CDR2 ANQGSEA. The CDR3 spans 14 residues. Trimming cost V 7 bases and J 0 bases, with 15 bases left between them. The CDR3 nucleotides read TGCAGCGCCGCCGGCCGTAACATGAACACTGAAGCTTTCTTT. Its translation: CSAAGRNMNTEAFF.

This clonotype appeared a few times. The chain joins TRBV5-1 to TRBJ2-5; possibly TRBD1 for D (5 bases). Trimming removed 4 bases from V and 5 bases from J, with 9 bases in between. Germline V gene data show CDR1 as SGHRS and CDR2 as YFSETQ. This CDR3 spans 12 amino acids. The CDR3 DNA reads as TGCGCCAGCAGCGACAGTTGGGAGACCCAGTACTTC. It codes for CASSDSWETQYF. The full variable domain, with the rest looked up from reference TRBV5-1 and TRBJ2-5, is KAGVTQTPRYLIKTRGQQVTLSCSPISGHRSVSWYQQTPGQGLQFLFEYFSETQRNKGNFPGRFSGRQFSNSRSEMNVSTLELGDSALYLCASSDSWETQYFGPGTRLLVL.

The rearrangement links TRBV20-1 to TRBJ2-7; 9 nucleotides match TRBD2. Germline V gene data show CDR1 as DFQATT and CDR2 as SNEGSKA (reference sequence). This CDR3 region has 15 residues. Trimming at V came to 1 base and at J to 6 bases, leaving 10 bases not matched to a gene. The CDR3 here is CSARVGSGTSREQYF. The CDR3, as DNA: TGCAGTGCTAGAGTTGGATCCGGGACTAGCCGCGAGCAGTACTTC.

This clonotype was observed many times. The chain has TRBV5-4 and TRBJ2-5, with 11 bases fitting TRBD1. The CDR3 is made up of 15 amino acids. Germline CDR1 and CDR2: SGHNT and YYREEE (reference sequence). V was pared by 3 bases and J by 5 bases, with 6 bases of the junction left unmatched. The CDR3: CASSYGQGARETQYF. The CDR3 DNA sequence: TGTGCCAGCAGCTACGGACAGGGGGCTCGGGAGACCCAGTACTTC.

This clonotype came up a few times. The J gene is TRBJ2-1, the V gene TRBV5-6, with TRBD2 as a possible D gene (5 bases). V was pared by 5 bases and J by 5 bases, with 14 bases between. The germline V gene has CDR1 SGHDT and CDR2 YYEEEE. CDR3 length equals 14 residues. The DNA for the CDR3 is TGTGCCAGCAGGCTCGGGGTCTGGCACAATGAGCAGTTCTTC. The encoded protein is CASRLGVWHNEQFF.

This chain connects TRBV7-9 to TRBJ1-4; D is undetermined. The CDR3 loop spans 12 amino acids. Germline assignment: CDR1 SEHNR and CDR2 FQNEAQ (reference sequence). The germline V and J ends were trimmed by 3 bases and 12 bases, with 11 bases remaining between them. Written as DNA, the CDR3 is TGTGCCAGCAGCTTCTCCAACGGGGAACTGTTTTTT. This gives the protein CASSFSNGELFF. Drawing the rest from reference TRBV7-9 and TRBJ1-4, the complete variable domain is DTGVSQNPRHKITKRGQNVTFRCDPISEHNRLYWYRQTLGQGPEFLTYFQNEAQLEKSRLLSDRFSAERPKGSFSTLEIQRTEQGDSAMYLCASSFSNGELFFGSGTQLSVL.